This T cell receptor (beta chain) originates from a study of cytomegalovirus exposure and HLA in healthy donors. This clone was recorded a few times. No antigen is known for it. Findings of the study overall: As a later analysis showed, a missense DCLRE1C variant was linked to trimming of TCR beta V- and J-genes. The authors confirmed in vitro that a few CMV-associated chains were specific for CMV antigens.

The PCR employed 60 Vbeta primers together with 13 Jbeta primers. TCRdb's table, derived via immunoSEQ multiplex PCR, lists solely in-frame clones and lacks some. The repertoire consists of 150,000 to 250,000 clones, with roughly four fifths occurring once and the leading ten covering 5.5% to 7%. J was trimmed by 6 bases and V by 7 bases; bases with no gene match: 7. CDR3 length equals 13 residues. The V gene's germline CDR1 is SQVTM and CDR2 ANQGSEA. The rearrangement uses TRBV29-1 and TRBJ1-2; 11 positions agree with TRBD1. Sequences were obtained from PBMCs. The receptor was isolated from a woman aged 45-59 years in good health and CMV-seropositive. The CDR3 bases are TGCAGCGCTTCCCCGGGACAGGGGGATGGCTACACCTTC. It is translated as CSASPGQGDGYTF.